This paragraph covers one T cell receptor (beta chain) sequence. The sample originates from a study of blood T cells in healthy people across ages. A sample-barcoded 5' primer and a J-beta primer mix were used in a second PCR of about 7 to 12 cycles. Each CDR3 protein gets one entry after TCRdb re-called the 5' RACE reads with MiXCR. Among about 640,000 distinct CDR3 sequences listed, under 65% were seen once. Peripheral blood from each donor was collected in a volume of approximately 9.5 milliliters. At least 5.5 micrograms of total RNA were extracted per sample. The specimen sequenced was blood. This receptor was obtained from a man aged 60 to 75 in good health.

This CDR3 reads CASSSPGDSPLHF. CDR3 coding DNA: TGTGCCAGCAGCTCCCCGGGCGATTCACCCCTCCACTTT. This chain connects TRBV3-1 to TRBJ1-6; D is undetermined. V was trimmed by 5 bases and J by 8 bases, leaving 10 bases between them. This CDR3 is built from 13 residues. Germline V gives CDR1 LGHDT, CDR2 YNNKEL (reference sequence).